Listed here are 24 T cell receptor beta chains from one sample, sequenced in a study of blood T cell repertoires in COVID-19. Only in-frame clones appear in the TCRdb table, and some are missing; sequencing was by immunoSEQ multiplex PCR. The table records about 240,000 clones, about four fifths of them present only once. The sequenced sample consisted of PBMCs or T cells enriched from blood (not recorded which). These TCRs come from a woman in her thirties or forties who had been exposed to COVID-19.

J is TRBJ2-6 and V is TRBV2; D ambiguous. The CDR3 has 14 amino acids. V lost 6 bases and J lost 0, with 6 bases in between. Germline lookup yields CDR1 SNHLY and CDR2 FYNNEI. Here the CDR3 DNA reads TGTGCCAGCAGCTCCAGCTCTGGGGCCAACGTCCTGACTTTC. Amino acid sequence: CASSSSSGANVLTF.

V gene TRBV10-3 combines with J gene TRBJ1-2; no clear D. Germline lookup yields CDR1 ENHRY and CDR2 SYGVKD. The CDR3 loop spans 15 amino acids. V lost 2 bases and J lost 8, with 18 bases in between. The chain's CDR3 is CAISERGSTYAGYTF. The CDR3 coding sequence is TGTGCCATCAGTGAGCGGGGATCGACTTATGCGGGCTACACCTTC.

V and J are TRBV28 and TRBJ1-3; 8 bases fit TRBD1. The CDR3 sequence is 14 residues long. CDR1 is MDHEN, CDR2 SYDVKM, per germline. Trimming at V came to 6 bases and at J to 2 bases, leaving 3 bases not matched to a gene. The CDR3 nucleotides are TGTGCCAGCAGCCGGACAGGGACTGGAAACACCATATATTTT. Translating gives CASSRTGTGNTIYF. Together with reference TRBV28 and TRBJ1-3, the CDR3 gives the full variable domain: DVKVTQSSRYLVKRTGEKVFLECVQDMDHENMFWYRQDPGLGLRLIYFSYDVKMKEKGDIPEGYSVSREKKERFSLILESASTNQTSMYLCASSRTGTGNTIYFGEGSWLTVV.

V usage is TRBV18 and J usage is TRBJ2-7; D is possibly TRBD1 (6 bases). CDR1 KGHSH and CDR2 LQKENI come from the germline V gene. V was trimmed by 3 bases and J by 6 bases, leaving 12 bases between them. The CDR3 totals 13 residues. As DNA, the CDR3 is TGTGCCAGCTCACCCTACAGGGCTTTCGAGCAGTACTTC. Translating gives CASSPYRAFEQYF.

The chain carries TRBV7-2 and TRBJ1-2, with TRBD1 matching 8 bases. CDR3 size: 15 residues. The germline CDR1 and CDR2 sequences are SGHTA and FQGNSA. V dropped 2 bases and J dropped 2; count of bases not matched to a gene: 4. In DNA form, the CDR3 reads TGTGCCAGCAGCTTACTGCAGGGGGCGAACTATGGCTACACCTTC. As protein: CASSLLQGANYGYTF.

The chain links TRBV28 to TRBJ2-1; 8 bases fit TRBD1. The CDR3 is 14 amino acids. CDR1 and CDR2 from the germline V gene are MDHEN and SYDVKM. Trimming at V came to 7 bases and at J to 6 bases, leaving 8 bases not matched to a gene. Here the CDR3 DNA reads TGTGCCAGCAAAGCCCGGACAGGGATCAATGAGCAGTTCTTC. Protein sequence: CASKARTGINEQFF.

The J gene is TRBJ2-2, the V gene TRBV27, with 7 bases fitting TRBD1. The trim removed 5 bases at V and 7 bases at J, leaving 10 bases unmatched. The germline gives CDR1 MNHEY, CDR2 SMNVEV (reference sequence). The CDR3 has 15 residues. The CDR3 DNA is TGTGCCAGCAGTACCGCGACAGGGTCGGTCGGGGAGCTGTTTTTT. Amino acids: CASSTATGSVGELFF.

The sample holds one count of this clone. The J gene is TRBJ1-1, the V gene TRBV5-8; a weak D match, TRBD1 (5 bases). Trimming left V 3 bases short and J 1 base short, with 10 bases between. CDR3 length: 14 amino acids. The germline CDR1 and CDR2 sequences are SGHTS and YDEGEE. CDR3 region: CASSSRGGNTEAFF. The CDR3 nucleotides are TGTGCCAGCAGCTCACGGGGGGGGAACACTGAAGCTTTCTTT.

This chain connects TRBV7-2 to TRBJ1-3, with 11 bases lining up with TRBD1. The CDR3 covers 16 residues. The junction had 6 bases not matched to a gene; V was cut back by 5 bases and J by 3 bases. Germline-derived CDR1 and CDR2 are SGHTA and FQGNSA. The CDR3 protein is CASSPKGQGGGNTIYF. DNA for the CDR3: TGTGCCAGCAGCCCGAAGGGACAGGGGGGTGGAAACACCATATATTTT.

This clone was observed a handful of times. This chain uses TRBV7-6 with TRBJ1-5, with TRBD1 as a possible D gene (5 bases). The CDR3 extends over 15 amino acids. Germline CDR1 and CDR2: SGHVS and FNYEAQ. Trimming shortened V by 5 bases and J by 6 bases, and 17 bases separated the two germline ends. DNA for the CDR3: TGTGCCAGCAGCCCGCGAAGGGGATGGGGTCAGCCCCAGCATTTT. Translating it yields CASSPRRGWGQPQHF.

The J gene is TRBJ1-5, the V gene TRBV27; perhaps TRBD1 as D (5 bases). The CDR3 totals 15 residues. Germline V gene lookup returns CDR1 MNHEY and CDR2 SMNVEV (reference sequence). V lost 6 bases to trimming and J lost 3 bases, with 15 bases between them. CDR3 DNA: TGTGCCAGCAGACCCGGGGGAAGTGACAATCAGCCCCAGCATTTT. Amino acid sequence: CASRPGGSDNQPQHF.

The chain links TRBV24-1 to TRBJ2-1; tentative D call: TRBD2 (5 bases). The length of the CDR3 is 13 residues. Trimming removed 4 bases at V and 12 bases at J, with 15 bases between. Germline loops: CDR1 KGHDR, CDR2 SFDVKD. CDR3 bases: TGTGCCACCAGTGAATCCGAGGGCATGGGGCAGTTCTTC. Protein product: CATSESEGMGQFF.

This clone was counted at least ten times. This chain links TRBV19 with TRBJ1-6; 8 bases map to TRBD1. In germline, CDR1 is LNHDA, CDR2 SQIVND (reference sequence). J was trimmed by 7 bases and V by 9 bases; bases with no gene match: 8. This CDR3 is built from 14 residues. CDR3 protein: CASSGGTGNSPLHF. In DNA form, the CDR3 reads TGTGCCAGCTCCGGGGGGACAGGAAATTCACCCCTCCACTTT.

The genes are TRBV4-2 and TRBJ2-1; the match to TRBD2 covers 10 bases. Germline V gene data show CDR1 as LGHNA and CDR2 as YNFKEQ. This CDR3 comprises 14 residues. V lost 6 bases to trimming and J lost 4 bases; unmatched junction nucleotides: 3. The CDR3 region is CASSSGGMYNEQFF. The CDR3 DNA follows: TGTGCCAGCAGTAGCGGGGGGATGTACAATGAGCAGTTCTTC.

This clone was observed a single time. This rearrangement joins TRBV11-2 to TRBJ1-5; D is ambiguous. Germline CDR1 reads SGHAT; CDR2 reads FQNNGV. V lost 0 bases to trimming and J lost 7 bases, with 7 bases between them. The CDR3 totals 13 residues. This chain's CDR3 is CASSLDREQPQHF. The CDR3 region has the DNA TGTGCCAGCAGCTTAGATCGGGAGCAGCCCCAGCATTTT.

This chain uses TRBV4-2 with TRBJ2-3; TRBD1 agrees at 9 bases. CDR1 LGHNA and CDR2 YNFKEQ come from the germline V gene. This CDR3 comprises 16 residues. J was trimmed by 1 base and V by 0 bases; bases with no gene match: 2. The CDR3 region is CASSQDRTGGTDTQYF. CDR3 bases: TGTGCCAGCAGCCAAGACAGGACAGGGGGCACAGATACGCAGTATTTT.

This clone was seen just once. A read error may produce the germline difference seen at one junction end. The chain is built from TRBV3-1 (or the pseudogene TRBV3-2) and TRBJ2-1, with D maybe TRBD1 (5 bases). Germline values: CDR1 LGHDT, CDR2 YNNKEL (reference sequence). This CDR3 region has 13 residues. CDR3 amino acids: CASSLLVDNERFF. The CDR3 DNA sequence: TGTGCCAGCAGCCTCCTTGTGGACAATGAGCGGTTCTTC.

J is TRBJ2-7 and V is TRBV2, with TRBD1 matching 12 bases. This CDR3 spans 15 amino acids. Trimming cost V 8 bases and J 0 bases; bases outside gene matches: 5. Germline CDR1 reads SNHLY; CDR2 reads FYNNEI. The CDR3 reads CASGGQGAVSYEQYF. CDR3 in DNA: TGTGCCAGCGGGGGACAGGGGGCGGTCTCCTACGAGCAGTACTTC.

This rearrangement joins TRBV5-1 to TRBJ1-2; D may be TRBD1 (6 bases). Germline CDR1 SGHRS, CDR2 YFSETQ. CDR3 size: 14 residues. Trimming shortened V by 3 bases and J by 4 bases, and 13 bases separated the two germline ends. The CDR3: CASSSTDRSYGYTF. For the CDR3, the DNA is TGCGCCAGCAGCTCGACCGACAGGTCCTATGGCTACACCTTC. Using reference TRBV5-1 and TRBJ1-2 for the parts outside the CDR3, the full variable domain is KAGVTQTPRYLIKTRGQQVTLSCSPISGHRSVSWYQQTPGQGLQFLFEYFSETQRNKGNFPGRFSGRQFSNSRSEMNVSTLELGDSALYLCASSSTDRSYGYTFGSGTRLTVV.

This chain connects TRBV2 to TRBJ2-7; 7 nucleotides line up with TRBD1. CDR1 SNHLY and CDR2 FYNNEI come from the germline V gene. V dropped 7 bases and J dropped 5; count of bases not matched to a gene: 5. CDR3 length: 12 residues. The CDR3 DNA is TGTGCCAGCATTGGGGACAGCAACGAGCAGTACTTC. This codes for CASIGDSNEQYF.

The chain is built from TRBV11-2 and TRBJ2-7, with TRBD1 identical over 8 bases. Germline V lookup: CDR1 SGHAT, CDR2 FQNNGV. V was pared by 5 bases and J by 5 bases, with 23 bases of the junction left unmatched. The CDR3 has 19 amino acids. CDR3 DNA: TGTGCCAGCAGCCTAGTGGGGTATAGTGAGACAGGGGTAAGCAACGAGCAGTACTTC. This codes for CASSLVGYSETGVSNEQYF.

This clone was seen more than once but under ten times. Other nucleotide sequences in the sample specify the same CDR3. The V and J genes are TRBV7-8 and TRBJ2-7; weak D call: TRBD1 (5 bases). V was cut by 5 bases and J by 0 bases, with 11 bases left in between. CDR1 is SGHVS, CDR2 FQNEAQ, per germline. This CDR3 is 14 amino acids long. CDR3 nucleotides: TGTGCCAGCAGCCCCCGTAGGGGCTCCTACGAGCAGTACTTC. Its translation: CASSPRRGSYEQYF.

The chain is built from TRBV7-8 and TRBJ1-6, with 7 bases matching TRBD1. Germline CDR1 SGHVS, CDR2 FQNEAQ. V lost 5 bases and J lost 11; bases outside the gene matches: 9. The CDR3 has 14 amino acids. The CDR3 bases are TGTGCCAGCAGCCCAGACAGGGTAGGGACACCCCTCCACTTT. Amino acids: CASSPDRVGTPLHF.

The chain uses TRBV30 and TRBJ1-5; 9 bases are a match to TRBD1. The junction had 8 bases not matched to a gene; V was cut back by 4 bases and J by 10 bases. This CDR3 is built from 13 residues. The germline V gene encodes CDR1 GTSNPN and CDR2 SVGIG (reference sequence). The CDR3 is CAWTGQGKGPQHF. CDR3 bases: TGTGCCTGGACCGGACAGGGGAAAGGACCCCAGCATTTT.